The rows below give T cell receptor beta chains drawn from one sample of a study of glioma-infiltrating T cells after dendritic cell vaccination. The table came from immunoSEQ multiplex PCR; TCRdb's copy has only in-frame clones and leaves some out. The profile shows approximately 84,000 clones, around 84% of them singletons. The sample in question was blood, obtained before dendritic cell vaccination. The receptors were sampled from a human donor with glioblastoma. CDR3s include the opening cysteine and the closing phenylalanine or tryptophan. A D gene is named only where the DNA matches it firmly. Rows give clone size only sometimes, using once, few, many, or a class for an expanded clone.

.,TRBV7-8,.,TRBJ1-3,CASREENSGNTIYF,TGTGCCAGCCGCGAGGAGAACTCTGGAAACACCATATATTTT
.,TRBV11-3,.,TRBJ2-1,CASSPSLGRDNEQFF,TGTGCCAGCAGCCCCTCGTTGGGGCGCGACAATGAGCAGTTCTTC
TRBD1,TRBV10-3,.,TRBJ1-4,CAISSGGNSNEKLFF,TGTGCCATCAGCTCAGGGGGCAATTCTAATGAAAAACTGTTTTTT
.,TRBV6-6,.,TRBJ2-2,CASSFSAGTNTGELFF,TGTGCCAGCAGTTTCAGCGCAGGGACGAACACCGGGGAGCTGTTTTTT
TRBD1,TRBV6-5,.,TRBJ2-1,CASSSGTGSYNEQFF,TGTGCCAGCAGTTCCGGGACAGGCTCCTACAATGAGCAGTTCTTC
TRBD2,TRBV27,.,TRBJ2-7,CASSLTGTSYEQYF,TGTGCCAGCAGTTTGACCGGGACTAGTTACGAGCAGTACTTC
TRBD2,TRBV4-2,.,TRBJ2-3,CASSQDQGGSTNTQYF,TGTGCCAGCAGCCAAGATCAAGGCGGGAGCACAAATACGCAGTATTTT
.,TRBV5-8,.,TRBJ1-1,CASSGGAVTEAFF,TGTGCCAGCAGCGGGGGGGCAGTCACTGAAGCTTTCTTT
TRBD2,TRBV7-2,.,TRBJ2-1,CASSFSGAGDEQFF,TGTGCCAGCAGCTTTAGCGGGGCCGGGGATGAGCAGTTCTTC
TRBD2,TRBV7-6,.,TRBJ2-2,CASSLGASGAGELFF,TGTGCCAGCAGCTTAGGCGCTAGCGGGGCCGGGGAGCTGTTTTTT
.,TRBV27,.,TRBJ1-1,CASTNGGMNTEAFF,TGTGCCAGCACTAACGGGGGTATGAACACTGAAGCTTTCTTT
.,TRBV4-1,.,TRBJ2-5,CASSQGLGAQETQYF,TGCGCCAGCAGCCAAGGGCTGGGGGCACAAGAGACCCAGTACTTC
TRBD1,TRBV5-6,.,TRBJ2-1,CASSPDRGLKSSYNEQFF,TGTGCCAGCAGCCCAGACAGGGGACTTAAGAGCTCCTACAATGAGCAGTTCTTC
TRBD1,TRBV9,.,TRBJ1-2,CASSPHEGAGYTF,TGTGCCAGCAGCCCACACGAGGGGGCTGGCTACACCTTC
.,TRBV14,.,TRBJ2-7,CASSQGGTPYEQYF,TGTGCCAGCAGCCAAGGTGGGACTCCCTACGAGCAGTACTTC
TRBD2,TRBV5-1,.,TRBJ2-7,CASSLLSGGAYEQYF,TGCGCCAGCAGCTTACTAAGCGGGGGAGCCTACGAGCAGTACTTC
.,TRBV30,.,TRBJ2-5,CAWQSQAGETQYF,TGTGCCTGGCAGAGCCAGGCAGGAGAGACCCAGTACTTC
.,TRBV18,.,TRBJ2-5,CASSPGQSQETQYF,TGTGCCAGCTCACCAGGGCAGAGCCAAGAGACCCAGTACTTC
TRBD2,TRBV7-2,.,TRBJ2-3,CASSFSGTSGGGDTQYF,TGTGCCAGCAGCTTCTCCGGGACTAGCGGGGGTGGCGATACGCAGTATTTT
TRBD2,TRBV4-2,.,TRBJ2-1,CASSQDGGRAAAYNEQFF,TGTGCCAGCAGCCAAGATGGCGGGAGGGCCGCGGCCTACAATGAGCAGTTCTTC
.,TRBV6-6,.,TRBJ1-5,CASSYSLQPQHF,TGTGCCAGCAGTTACTCACTTCAGCCCCAGCATTTT
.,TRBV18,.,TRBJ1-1,CASSPRRGGSNTEAFF,TGTGCCAGCTCACCCAGGAGGGGGGGATCGAACACTGAAGCTTTCTTT
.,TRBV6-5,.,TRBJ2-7,CASSSQGTSGSYEQYF,TGTGCCAGCAGTTCACAGGGAACCTCTGGGTCCTACGAGCAGTACTTC
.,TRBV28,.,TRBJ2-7,CASSFLVGYGRGSYEQYF,TGTGCCAGCAGTTTCCTGGTAGGGTACGGAAGGGGATCCTACGAGCAGTACTTC
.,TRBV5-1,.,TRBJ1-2,CASSIRGVADGYTF,TGCGCCAGCAGCATACGGGGGGTCGCTGATGGCTACACCTTC
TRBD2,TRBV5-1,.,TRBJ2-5,CASSLAASGGAEAETQYF,TGCGCCAGCAGCTTGGCGGCTAGCGGGGGGGCCGAAGCAGAGACCCAGTACTTC
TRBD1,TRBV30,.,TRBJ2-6,CAWSPTGWGANVLTF,TGTGCCTGGAGTCCGACAGGGTGGGGGGCCAACGTCCTGACTTTC
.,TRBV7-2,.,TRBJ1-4,CASSDSTNEKLFF,TGTGCCAGCAGCGACAGCACTAATGAAAAACTGTTTTTT
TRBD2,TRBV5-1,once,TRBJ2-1,CASSLASGFDEQFF,TGCGCCAGCAGCTTGGCTAGCGGGTTCGATGAGCAGTTCTTC
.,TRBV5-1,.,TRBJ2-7,CASRAGQSAYEQYF,TGCGCCAGCAGAGCTGGACAGAGCGCCTACGAGCAGTACTTC
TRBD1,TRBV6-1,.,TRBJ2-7,CASRDRGQKYEQYF,TGTGCCAGCAGAGACAGGGGTCAAAAGTACGAGCAGTACTTC
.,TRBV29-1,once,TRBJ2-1,CSVGSRGSYNEQFF,TGCAGCGTGGGTTCAAGGGGTTCCTACAATGAGCAGTTCTTC
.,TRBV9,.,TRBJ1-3,CASSDTGNTIYF,TGTGCCAGCAGTGACACAGGAAACACCATATATTTT
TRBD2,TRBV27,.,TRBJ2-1,CASSKAGGRRNEQFF,TGTGCCAGCAGTAAAGCGGGAGGGAGGAGGAATGAGCAGTTCTTC